This T cell receptor (beta chain) was sequenced during a study of tumor-infiltrating lymphocytes in oesophageal squamous cell carcinoma. This clonotype was detected once. CDR3 size: 13 residues. Germline V gives CDR1 MRHNA, CDR2 SNTAGT. The V and J ends lost 5 bases and 13 bases, in that order; junction bases with no gene match: 11. TCRdb re-called the PCR reads through MiXCR, storing one row per CDR3 protein. Of about 17,000 distinct CDR3 sequences detected, roughly two fifths appear once; the ten largest clones hold approximately 19%. Material: normal esophageal tissue next to the tumor. The receptor was derived from a female donor with esophageal squamous cell carcinoma. The rearrangement links TRBV6-4 to TRBJ2-1, with TRBD1 matching 7 bases. The CDR3 protein is CASSRDRGETQFF. As DNA, the CDR3 is TGTGCCAGCAGTAGGGACAGAGGCGAGACCCAGTTCTTC.